Here is one T cell receptor beta chain with its context. Its specificity is not known. The data were taken from a study of beta chain features in type 1 diabetes. Study-level results: Individuals with type 1 diabetes displayed fewer insertions and more deletions at VDJ junctions.

TCRB transcripts that were expressed got sequenced, as all of the isolated RNA had been reverse transcribed. The repertoire was sequenced with immunoSEQ multiplex PCR; TCRdb's copy has only in-frame clones and lacks some. This repertoire shows about 150,000 clones, roughly 11% found once; its top ten account for under 2.5%. Germline values: CDR1 SEHNR, CDR2 FQNEAQ (reference sequence). V was pared by 5 bases and J by 2 bases, with 10 bases of the junction left unmatched. The CDR3 runs 16 residues. Sample: central memory CD4+ T cells from blood. This receptor was obtained from a man aged 18 to 35 in good health. The chain carries TRBV7-9 and TRBJ2-7; 9 nucleotides align to TRBD1. In nucleotides, the CDR3 is TGTGCCAGCAGCCGTCTCCGGGACAGGGCCCCCTACGAGCAGTACTTC. Its protein product is CASSRLRDRAPYEQYF.